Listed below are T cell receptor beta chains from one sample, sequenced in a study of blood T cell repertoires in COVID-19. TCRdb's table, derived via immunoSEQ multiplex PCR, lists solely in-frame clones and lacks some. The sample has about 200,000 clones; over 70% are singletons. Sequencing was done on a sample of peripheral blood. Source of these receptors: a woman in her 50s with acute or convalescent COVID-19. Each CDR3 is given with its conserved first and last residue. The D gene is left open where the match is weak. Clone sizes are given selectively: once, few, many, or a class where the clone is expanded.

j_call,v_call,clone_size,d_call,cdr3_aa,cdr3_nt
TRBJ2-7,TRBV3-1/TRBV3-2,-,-,CASSQDPGGEQYF,TGTGCCAGCAGCCAAGATCCAGGTGGCGAGCAGTACTTC
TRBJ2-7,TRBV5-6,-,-,CASSLAGGQNPYEQYF,TGTGCCAGCAGCTTGGCCGGGGGACAGAACCCCTACGAGCAGTACTTC
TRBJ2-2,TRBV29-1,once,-,CSVSGFRGRGNTGELFF,TGCAGCGTTTCGGGGTTCAGGGGAAGGGGGAACACCGGGGAGCTGTTTTTT
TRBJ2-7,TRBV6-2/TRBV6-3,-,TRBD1,CASSLAVAEPGDRAYEQYF,TGTGCCAGCAGTCTAGCAGTAGCGGAGCCGGGGGACAGGGCCTACGAGCAGTACTTC
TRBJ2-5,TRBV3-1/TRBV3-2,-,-,CASSQDPRRGGTETQYF,TGTGCCAGCAGCCAAGACCCCCGGAGGGGCGGGACCGAGACCCAGTACTTC
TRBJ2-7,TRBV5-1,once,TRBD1,CASSSGGIGYEQYF,TGCGCCAGCAGCTCAGGGGGTATCGGGTACGAGCAGTACTTC
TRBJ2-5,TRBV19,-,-,CASGQPGETQYF,TGTGCCAGTGGCCAGCCAGGGGAGACCCAGTACTTC
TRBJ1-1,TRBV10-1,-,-,CASSPSLTGGTEAFF,TGCGCCAGCAGTCCTAGCCTCACGGGAGGGACTGAAGCTTTCTTT
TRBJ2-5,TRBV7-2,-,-,CASSLVTRGETQYF,TGTGCCAGCAGCTTAGTAACTCGCGGAGAGACCCAGTACTTC
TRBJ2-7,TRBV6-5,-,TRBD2,CASSPSTSGTYEQYF,TGTGCCAGCAGTCCGTCGACTAGCGGGACCTACGAGCAGTACTTC
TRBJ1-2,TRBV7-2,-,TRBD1,CASSHETGKSYGYTF,TGTGCCAGCAGCCACGAGACAGGGAAGAGCTATGGCTACACCTTC
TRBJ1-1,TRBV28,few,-,CASSPAGRIEAFF,TGTGCCAGCAGTCCCGCCGGGAGAATTGAAGCTTTCTTT
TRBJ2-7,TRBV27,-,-,CASSWDSRSYEQYF,TGTGCCAGCAGTTGGGACTCCCGCTCCTACGAGCAGTACTTC
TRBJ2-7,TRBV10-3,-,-,CAISEGPGAEQYF,TGTGCCATCAGTGAGGGTCCTGGGGCCGAGCAGTACTTC
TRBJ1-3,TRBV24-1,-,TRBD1,CATSDEGQNSGNTIYF,TGTGCCACCAGTGATGAGGGACAGAACTCTGGAAACACCATATATTTT
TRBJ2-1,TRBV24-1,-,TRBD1,CATSETGTGAALYEQFF,TGTGCCACCAGTGAAACTGGGACAGGGGCCGCGTTATACGAGCAGTTCTTC
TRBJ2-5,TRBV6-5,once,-,CASTQTWTGETQYF,TGTGCCAGCACTCAAACATGGACGGGGGAGACCCAGTACTTC